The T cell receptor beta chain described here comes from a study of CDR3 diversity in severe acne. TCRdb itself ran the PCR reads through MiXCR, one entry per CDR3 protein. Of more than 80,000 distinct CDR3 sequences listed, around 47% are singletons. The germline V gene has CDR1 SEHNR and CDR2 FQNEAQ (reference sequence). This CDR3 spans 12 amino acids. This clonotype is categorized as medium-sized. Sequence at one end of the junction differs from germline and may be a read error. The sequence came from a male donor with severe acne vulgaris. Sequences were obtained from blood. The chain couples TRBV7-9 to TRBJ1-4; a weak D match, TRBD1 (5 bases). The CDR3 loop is CASSLTGEDTNF. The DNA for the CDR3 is TGTGCCAGCAGCTTAACTGGTGAGGACACGAACTTT. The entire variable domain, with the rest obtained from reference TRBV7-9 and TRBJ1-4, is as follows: DTGVSQNPRHKITKRGQNVTFRCDPISEHNRLYWYRQTLGQGPEFLTYFQNEAQLEKSRLLSDRFSAERPKGSFSTLEIQRTEQGDSAMYLCASSLTGEDTNFGSGTQLSVL.